The source of this TCR beta chain is a study of cytomegalovirus exposure and HLA in healthy donors. The study sampled nominally healthy donors, though unrecorded immune exposures were likely. The PCR ran on 60 Vbeta and 13 Jbeta primers. The method was immunoSEQ multiplex PCR; TCRdb's version includes in-frame clones alone and lacks a portion of them. Of under 200,000 clones in the sample, over 75% were seen once. The CDR3 spans 16 residues. Germline CDR1 is SGDLS and CDR2 is YYNGEE. Sequenced material: PBMCs. The sequence was obtained from a male donor in good health and CMV-seronegative. The V gene is TRBV9, the J gene TRBJ2-5; 12 bases line up with TRBD2. The DNA end is a closer match to TRBJ2-7, so the J assignment may be wrong. CDR3 in amino acids: CASSVETSGGMDEQYF. The DNA of the CDR3 is TGTGCCAGCAGCGTAGAGACTAGCGGGGGTATGGACGAGCAGTACTTC.